Listed below are T cell receptor beta chains from one sample, sequenced in a study of T cells in Graves' hyperthyroidism and ophthalmopathy. Each CDR3 protein is one row after TCRdb ran MiXCR on the multiplex PCR reads. The sample holds 500,000 to 550,000 distinct CDR3 sequences, about a fifth seen once. Sequencing input: blood. The receptor set was obtained from a man aged 18 to 35 with Graves' hyperthyroidism. Both conserved end residues are part of each CDR3. Each record gives: clone size, D gene, CDR3 length, V gene, CDR3 protein. D genes are given only for firm matches. Where a row states a size, it is once, few, many or the class of an expanded clone; other rows omit it.

many	TRBD1	15	TRBV19	CASSGRDRATTEAFF
few	.	14	TRBV14	CASSQVSGAGGYTF
.	.	15	TRBV29-1	CSVEDPRFGTGELFF
many	.	14	TRBV7-6	CASSSLGGQETQYF
many	TRBD2	15	TRBV7-9	CASSLRGGGTDEQYF
many	.	12	TRBV28	CASSLRGGEQYF
once	.	13	TRBV30	CAWRPSGVTEAFF
few	.	12	TRBV12-3/TRBV12-4	CASTSTQETQYF
many	.	15	TRBV6-5	CASSYSGGAHYGYTF
many	.	14	TRBV29-1	CSASFALEGGVAFF
few	.	13	TRBV29-1	CSVERDGHTEAFF
many	.	17	TRBV18	CASSPPWGGLNMKTQYF
many	.	15	TRBV6-5	CASSYSKTLPYEQYF
many	.	15	TRBV25-1	CASSERGTAGYEQYF
many	.	11	TRBV30	CAWTIGETQYF
many	TRBD1	15	TRBV28	CASRISGGADYGYTF
few	.	15	TRBV28	CASSPTGGDVAEAFF
many	TRBD1	14	TRBV28	CASSLNRDRAGYTF
.	TRBD1	16	TRBV28	CASSLEGAHNTGELFF
many	TRBD1	14	TRBV5-1	CASSLGTVNQPQHF
many	.	13	TRBV12-3/TRBV12-4	CASSPRGSYGYAF
many	TRBD1	13	TRBV5-5	CAGSFTGDTEAFF
many	.	17	TRBV20-1	CSASGGGGQRNTGELFF
few	TRBD1	14	TRBV5-1	CASSPPGTGRGYTF
.	.	13	TRBV28	CASRGPGTGELFF
many	.	13	TRBV28	CASSLTGLREQYF
.	.	13	TRBV6-1	CASTPTANYGYTF
many	.	13	TRBV6-2/TRBV6-3	CASSPFRGETQYF
many	.	15	TRBV6-5	CASSQIWSAGTEAFF
many	.	13	TRBV7-9	CASSYPQGNEQYF
many	.	15	TRBV28	CASSRYDTLSYDQYF
.	.	14	TRBV6-5	CASCYSAGRSPLHF
few	.	13	TRBV29-1	CSVELGMNTEAFF
.	.	15	TRBV5-5	CASSLVVDYTGELFF
few	.	14	TRBV7-6	CASSLVGLGETQYF
many	TRBD1	13	TRBV27	CASSTGTGTEAFF
.	.	14	TRBV11-3	CASSSGAAGETQYF
many	.	14	TRBV20-1	CSARAPVLGNTIYF
many	TRBD1	16	TRBV6-5	CASSWAGGPGANVLTF
many	TRBD1	15	TRBV28	CASSSPGQGVGEQYF
many	TRBD2	15	TRBV10-1	CASSTYSGGTGELFF
.	.	13	TRBV12-3/TRBV12-4	CASRVSGREGYTF
many	.	15	TRBV10-3	CAISEMPGNTGELFF
many	.	14	TRBV6-5	CASRTKPSNYGYTF
many	.	13	TRBV27	CASSSGVAYEQYF
many	TRBD1	13	TRBV28	CASGTAKTYEQYF
many	.	14	TRBV6-5	CASRGGGGDYGYTF